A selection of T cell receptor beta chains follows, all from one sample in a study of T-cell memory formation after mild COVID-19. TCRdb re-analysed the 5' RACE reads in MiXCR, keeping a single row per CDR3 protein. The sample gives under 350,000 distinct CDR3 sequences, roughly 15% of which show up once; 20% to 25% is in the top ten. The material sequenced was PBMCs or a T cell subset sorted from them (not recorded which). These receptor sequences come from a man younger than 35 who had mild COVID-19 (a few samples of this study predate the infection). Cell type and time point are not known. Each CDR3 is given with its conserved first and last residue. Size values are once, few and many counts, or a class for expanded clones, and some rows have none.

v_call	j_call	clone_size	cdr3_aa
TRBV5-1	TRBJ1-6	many	CASSLKQDSPLHF
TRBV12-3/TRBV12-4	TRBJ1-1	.	CASSLLGSVVAFF
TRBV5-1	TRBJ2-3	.	CASSQWDILDPDTQYF
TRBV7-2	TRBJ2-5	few	CASSFHRGPQETQYF
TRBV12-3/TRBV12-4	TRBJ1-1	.	CASSFPGPGTEAFF
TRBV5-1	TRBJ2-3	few	CASSFYPGFTTDTQYF
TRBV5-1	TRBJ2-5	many	CASSPRTGRETQYF
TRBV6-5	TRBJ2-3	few	CASSYGPDDSLSDTQYF
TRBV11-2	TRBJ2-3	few	CASRSRDFQYF
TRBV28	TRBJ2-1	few	CASSLPGQGFYEQFF
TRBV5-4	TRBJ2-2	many	CASSLAGGENTGELFF
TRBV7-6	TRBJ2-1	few	CASSLTQSLGGAGDEQFF
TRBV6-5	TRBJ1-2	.	CASSFDRGDGYTF
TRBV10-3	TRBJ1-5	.	CAIQGHLNQPQHF
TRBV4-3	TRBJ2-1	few	CASSQEKGTIRNNEQFF
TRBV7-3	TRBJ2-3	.	CASSLIRLAGGPPDTQYF
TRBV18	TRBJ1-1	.	CASSPQGAPNTEAFF
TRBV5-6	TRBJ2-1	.	CASSWDRTSGGGNEQFF
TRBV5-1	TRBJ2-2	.	CASSEGPEGTGELFF
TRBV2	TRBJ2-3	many	CASSRDYTDTQYF
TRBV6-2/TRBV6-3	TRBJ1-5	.	CASTPRTNQPQHF
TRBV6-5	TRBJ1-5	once	CASSRFAGGGKPQHF
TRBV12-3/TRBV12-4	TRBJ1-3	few	CASSLPGTGGNTIYF
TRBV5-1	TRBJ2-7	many	CASSLSQNYEQYF
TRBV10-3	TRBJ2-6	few	CAISESSASLTGANVLTF
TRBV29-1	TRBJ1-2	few	CSASGTDGYTF
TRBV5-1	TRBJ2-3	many	CASSLGTAPDTQYF
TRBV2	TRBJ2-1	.	CASKPSGGSSEQFF
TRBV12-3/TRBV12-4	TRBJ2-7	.	CASSTGLGYEQYF
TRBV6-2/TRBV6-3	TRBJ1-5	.	CASSYDRGRQPQHF
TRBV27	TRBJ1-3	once	CASSPQGYSGNTIYF
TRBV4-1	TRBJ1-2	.	CASSPADRPNYGYTF
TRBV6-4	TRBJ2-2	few	CASSDASDTGELFF
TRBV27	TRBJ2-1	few	CASSFGGRAYNEQFF
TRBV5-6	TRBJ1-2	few	CASSPGTAPYGYTF
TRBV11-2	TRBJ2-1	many	CASSRPSSGLSNEQFF
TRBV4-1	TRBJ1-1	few	CASSQEAAGRRNTEAFF
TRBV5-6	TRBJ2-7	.	CASSPAGVYEQYF
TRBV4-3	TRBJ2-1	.	CASSQDANEQFF
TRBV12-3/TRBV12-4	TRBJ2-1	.	CASGQRGVWNEQFF
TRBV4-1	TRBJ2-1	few	CASSQRSSYNEQFF
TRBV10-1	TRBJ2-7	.	CASSRDSSGFRYF
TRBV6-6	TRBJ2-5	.	CASRDGNRLQETQYF
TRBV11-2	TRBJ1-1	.	CASSLSGGSGAFF
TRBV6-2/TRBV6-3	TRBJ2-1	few	CASSPTLGREQFF
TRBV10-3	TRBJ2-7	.	CAISGQGEQYF
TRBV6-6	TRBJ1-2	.	CASKTGAYGYTF
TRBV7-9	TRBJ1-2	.	CASSLVGLNYGYTF
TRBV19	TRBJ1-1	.	CARNPGGDSEAFF